The next 8 T cell receptor beta chains were all read from a single sample in a study of shared clonotypes between healthy human individuals. Sequenced by immunoSEQ multiplex PCR; TCRdb stores in-frame clones only, minus some. The table includes 2 million to 3 million clones, 93% detected once. The material sequenced was naive CD4+ T cells from PBMCs. Documented subset: CD45RA+ positively selected. These TCRs come from a man aged 18 to 29 in good health. Some clones in this sample may be carry-over from other donors' samples.

The V and J genes are TRBV5-1 and TRBJ1-1; 7 bases fit TRBD1. Germline-derived CDR1 and CDR2 are SGHRS and YFSETQ. J was trimmed by 4 bases and V by 4 bases; bases with no gene match: 10. CDR3 size: 15 residues. Here the CDR3 DNA reads TGCGCCAGCAGCCCAGACAGGGTCCCGAGCACTGAAGCTTTCTTT. It is translated as CASSPDRVPSTEAFF.

V is TRBV28 and J is TRBJ1-5; 7 bases fit TRBD1. The CDR3 extends over 12 amino acids. Germline loops: CDR1 MDHEN, CDR2 SYDVKM. The ends lost 11 bases at V and 7 bases at J; junction bases unmatched: 8. The CDR3 coding sequence is TGTGCCGCCCGACAGGGAAAGCAGCCCCAGCATTTT. Residues: CAARQGKQPQHF.

The chain carries TRBV5-1 and TRBJ2-3; possible D gene TRBD2, 5 bases. Germline V lookup: CDR1 SGHRS, CDR2 YFSETQ. The CDR3 is 17 amino acids. Trimming left V 1 base short and J 2 bases short, with 17 bases between. The CDR3 is CASSLIVSGLATDTQYF. CDR3 nucleotide sequence: TGCGCCAGCAGCTTGATCGTAAGTGGGCTAGCCACAGATACGCAGTATTTT.

Worth noting for this clone: Additional DNA sequences in this sample encode the identical CDR3. V is TRBV5-1 and J is TRBJ1-4, with D perhaps matching TRBD1 (5 bases). The CDR3 is made up of 15 amino acids. The germline V gene has CDR1 SGHRS and CDR2 YFSETQ. V lost 0 bases, J lost 4 bases, and 10 bases lay in between. Written as DNA, the CDR3 is TGCGCCAGCAGCTTGGCCGGGGGGAGTAATGAAAAACTGTTTTTT. Translated, it gives CASSLAGGSNEKLFF.

This rearrangement joins TRBV10-3 to TRBJ1-2, with a possible D match to TRBD1 (6 bases). Between the trimmed V and J ends, which lost 1 base and 4 bases, there was a span of 13 bases. In germline, CDR1 is ENHRY, CDR2 SYGVKD. The CDR3 loop spans 15 amino acids. Here the CDR3 DNA reads TGTGCCATCAGTGAGTACGGAGGGGGAGGCTATGGCTACACCTTC. Protein: CAISEYGGGGYGYTF.

This clone was observed a single time. The chain links TRBV6-1 to TRBJ2-7; 9 positions match TRBD2. The V segment lost 7 bases and the J segment 4 bases; nucleotides outside the gene matches: 5. This CDR3 contains 13 residues. Germline assignment: CDR1 MNHNS and CDR2 SASEGT. The CDR3 DNA sequence: TGTGCCAGCAAGCTAGCGGGATCTTACGAGCAGTACTTC. Translation gives CASKLAGSYEQYF.

The rearrangement links TRBV11-2 to TRBJ1-1, with D perhaps TRBD1 (6 bases). Germline V gene data show CDR1 as SGHAT and CDR2 as FQNNGV. This CDR3 comprises 14 residues. V lost 5 bases and J 5 bases, leaving 15 bases between the germline ends. The CDR3 protein is CASSRQDSGTEAFF. DNA of the CDR3: TGTGCCAGCAGCCGGCAGGACAGCGGGACTGAAGCTTTCTTT. The whole variable domain, filled in from reference TRBV11-2 and TRBJ1-1, reads EAGVAQSPRYKIIEKRQSVAFWCNPISGHATLYWYQQILGQGPKLLIQFQNNGVVDDSQLPKDRFSAERLKGVDSTLKIQPAKLEDSAVYLCASSRQDSGTEAFFGQGTRLTVV.

The chain couples TRBV29-1 to TRBJ2-2; the match to TRBD1 covers 8 bases. The CDR3 spans 15 residues. The ends lost 5 bases at V and 2 bases at J; junction bases unmatched: 7. Germline V gene sequence: CDR1 SQVTM, CDR2 ANQGSEA. The CDR3 region has the DNA TGCAGCGTTACCCGGACAGGGCGAAACACCGGGGAGCTGTTTTTT. It is translated as CSVTRTGRNTGELFF.